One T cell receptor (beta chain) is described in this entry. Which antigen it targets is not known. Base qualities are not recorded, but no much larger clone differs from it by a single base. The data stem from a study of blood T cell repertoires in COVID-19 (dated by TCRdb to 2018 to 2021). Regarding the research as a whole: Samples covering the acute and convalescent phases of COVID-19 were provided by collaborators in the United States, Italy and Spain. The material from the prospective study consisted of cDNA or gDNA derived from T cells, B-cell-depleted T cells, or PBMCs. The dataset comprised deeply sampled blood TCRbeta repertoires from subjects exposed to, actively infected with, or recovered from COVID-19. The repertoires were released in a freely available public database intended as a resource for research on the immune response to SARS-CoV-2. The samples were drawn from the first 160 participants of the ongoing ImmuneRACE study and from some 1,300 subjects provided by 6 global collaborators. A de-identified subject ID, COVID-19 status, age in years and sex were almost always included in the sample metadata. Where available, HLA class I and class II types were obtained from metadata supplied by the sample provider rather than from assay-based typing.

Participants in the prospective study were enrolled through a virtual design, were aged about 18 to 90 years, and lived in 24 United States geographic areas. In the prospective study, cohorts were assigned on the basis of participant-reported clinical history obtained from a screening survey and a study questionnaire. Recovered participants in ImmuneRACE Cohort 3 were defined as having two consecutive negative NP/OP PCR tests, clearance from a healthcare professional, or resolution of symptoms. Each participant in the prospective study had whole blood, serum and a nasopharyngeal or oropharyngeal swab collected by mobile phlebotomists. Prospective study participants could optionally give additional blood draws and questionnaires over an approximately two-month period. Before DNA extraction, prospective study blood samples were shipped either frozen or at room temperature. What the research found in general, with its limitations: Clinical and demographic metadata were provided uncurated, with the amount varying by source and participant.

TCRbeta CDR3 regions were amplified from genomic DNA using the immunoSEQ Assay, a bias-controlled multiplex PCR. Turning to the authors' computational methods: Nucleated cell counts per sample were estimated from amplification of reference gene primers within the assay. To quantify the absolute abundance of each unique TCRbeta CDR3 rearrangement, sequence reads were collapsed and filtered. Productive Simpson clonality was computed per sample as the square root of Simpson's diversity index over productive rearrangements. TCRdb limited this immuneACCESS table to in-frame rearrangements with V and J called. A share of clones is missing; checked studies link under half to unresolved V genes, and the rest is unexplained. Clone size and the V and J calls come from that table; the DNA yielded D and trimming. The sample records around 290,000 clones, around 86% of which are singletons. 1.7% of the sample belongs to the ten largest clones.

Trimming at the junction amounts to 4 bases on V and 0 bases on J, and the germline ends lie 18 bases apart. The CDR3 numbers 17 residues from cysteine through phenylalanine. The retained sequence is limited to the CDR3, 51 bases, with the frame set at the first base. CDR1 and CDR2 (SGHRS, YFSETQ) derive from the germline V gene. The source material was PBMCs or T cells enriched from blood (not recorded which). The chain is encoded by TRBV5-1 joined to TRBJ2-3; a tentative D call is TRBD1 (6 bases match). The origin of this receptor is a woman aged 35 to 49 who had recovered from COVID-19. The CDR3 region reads CASSRTTGDVSTDTQYF. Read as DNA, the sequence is TGCGCCAGCAGCAGAACGACAGGAGACGTAAGCACAGATACGCAGTATTTT.